This T cell receptor (beta chain) was captured by sequencing in a study of blood T cell repertoires in COVID-19. About the research overall: COVID-19 samples collected from the United States, Italy and Spain covered acute and convalescent phases. The analysed material was cDNA or gDNA that came from T cells, B-cell-depleted T cells, or PBMCs.

As handled by the study authors: Reference gene primer amplification gave nucleated cell count estimates. Sequencing used immunoSEQ multiplex PCR; TCRdb keeps in-frame clones, though not all of them. D and trimming come from the DNA, and the V and J calls and clone size come from that table. Here the sample spans 98,000 or so clones, about 79% being singletons. The CDR3 is 14 amino acids. V lost 5 bases and J lost 0, with 11 bases in between. Germline V gene sequence: CDR1 SEHNR, CDR2 FQNEAQ (reference sequence). V usage is TRBV7-9 and J usage is TRBJ2-7; D uncertain. The TCR comes from a woman over 75 with active or convalescent COVID-19. Sequenced input: peripheral blood. The CDR3 DNA reads as TGTGCCAGCAGCCGCTCGTCACTCTCCTACGAGCAGTACTTC. This codes for CASSRSSLSYEQYF.